This TCR beta chain was captured by sequencing in a study of beta chain features in type 1 diabetes. Since all of the isolated RNA was reverse transcribed, expressed TCRB transcripts were what got sequenced. Assay: immunoSEQ multiplex PCR; the TCRdb copy retains only in-frame clones and omits some. The sample lists about 470,000 clones; 30% were seen once. In its sample, this clone was seen a few times. Its antigen is not known. Purity above 95% was achieved in all sorted populations. General study results and limits: Naive, central memory and Treg TCRB repertoires appeared more alike in patients than in healthy donors.

V dropped 0 bases and J dropped 6 bases, with 13 bases sitting between them. The V gene's germline CDR1 is SGHRS and CDR2 YFSETQ. The CDR3 has 15 amino acids. Material for sequencing was naive CD4+ T cells from blood. This sequence originates from a man aged 18 to 30 in good health. The chain links TRBV5-1 to TRBJ2-1, with D perhaps matching TRBD1 (6 bases). CDR3 coding DNA: TGCGCCAGCAGCTTGGTCGGGCAGGGGCTCAATGAGCAGTTCTTC. It specifies CASSLVGQGLNEQFF.